A single sample gave rise to the 13 T cell receptor beta chains below, sequenced in a study of T cells expressing NK-cell markers (dated by TCRdb to the early 2020s). Library preparation used 5' RACE. Sequencing relied on an Illumina HiSeq 2000. The reads, reprocessed by TCRdb, yield one row per CDR3 protein sequence and no DNA. The sample's clone listing holds 300,000 to 450,000 distinct CDR3 sequences. The top ten constitute 5.2% of the sample. The sample comprised blood T cells: a sorted CD56 or NKG2C T cell subset, CD4+ or CD8+ T cells, or bulk PBMC T cells (not recorded which). The source of these receptors is a man aged 18-75 years in good health.

This CDR3 is CSARDRTGWVTEAFF. The V and J genes are TRBV20-1 and TRBJ1-1; TCRdb's D gene call, TRBD1, goes unchecked for lack of DNA. The CDR3 contains 15 residues. CDR1 and CDR2 from the germline V gene are DFQATT and SNEGSKA (reference sequence).

The chain combines TRBV7-2 with TRBJ2-7; TCRdb proposes TRBD1, but this gene call is untestable without DNA. Germline CDR1 SGHTA, CDR2 FQGNSA. The CDR3 is 12 residues long. The CDR3 sequence is CASSSGHLEQYF.

This rearrangement joins TRBV12-3 or TRBV12-4 to TRBJ2-3; with no DNA, the TCRdb D assignment of TRBD1 cannot be verified. The CDR3 consists of 16 residues. The CDR3: CASSQTTGGLSDTQYF.

The chain links TRBV19 to TRBJ1-2. CDR3 length equals 14 residues. CDR1 LNHDA and CDR2 SQIVND come from the germline V gene (reference sequence). The CDR3 sequence is CASSIVSHRYGYTF.

V gene TRBV14 combines with J gene TRBJ2-5; the TRBD1 assignment by TCRdb is unverifiable without DNA. CDR1 and CDR2 from the germline V gene are SGHDN and FVKESK. CDR3 length: 17 amino acids. The CDR3 sequence: CASSQDFRQGLGETQYF. Complete variable domain (other parts from reference TRBV14 and TRBJ2-5): EAGVTQFPSHSVIEKGQTVTLRCDPISGHDNLYWYRRVMGKEIKFLLHFVKESKQDESGMPNNRFLAERTGGTYSTLKVQPAELEDSGVYFCASSQDFRQGLGETQYFGPGTRLLVL.

This chain's CDR3 is CASSLPLGAGVNEQFF. The gene calls are TRBV3-1 and TRBJ2-1; no DNA is available, so the TRBD1 call from TCRdb remains unchecked. The CDR3 runs to 16 residues. CDR1 LGHDT and CDR2 YNNKEL come from the germline V gene (reference sequence).

The chain employs TRBV7-9 and TRBJ2-1; the TRBD2 assignment by TCRdb is unverifiable without DNA. This CDR3 is 15 amino acids long. Germline values: CDR1 SEHNR, CDR2 FQNEAQ (reference sequence). The CDR3 is CASSFQTSSGNEQFF.

The chain has TRBV24-1 and TRBJ2-1. The CDR3 is 12 residues long. The V gene's germline CDR1 is KGHDR and CDR2 SFDVKD. This chain's CDR3 is CATSDPTRFQFF.

The chain joins TRBV20-1 to TRBJ1-4; TCRdb calls TRBD1, which cannot be checked without DNA. Germline V gene data show CDR1 as DFQATT and CDR2 as SNEGSKA (reference sequence). The CDR3 length is 16 residues. The CDR3 here is CSAHPSNRGYNEKLFF.

The chain has TRBV29-1 and TRBJ2-3; TCRdb proposes TRBD2, but this gene call is untestable without DNA. Germline CDR1 is SQVTM and CDR2 is ANQGSEA. The CDR3 totals 14 residues. CDR3 protein: CSAPTSGGTDTQYF.

The chain has TRBV11-2 and TRBJ2-1; TCRdb lists TRBD2, though no DNA is available to test this call. Germline CDR1 and CDR2: SGHAT and FQNNGV. The CDR3 covers 18 residues. CDR3 residues: CASSRTSGALSSYNEQFF. The whole variable domain, filled in from reference TRBV11-2 and TRBJ2-1, reads EAGVAQSPRYKIIEKRQSVAFWCNPISGHATLYWYQQILGQGPKLLIQFQNNGVVDDSQLPKDRFSAERLKGVDSTLKIQPAKLEDSAVYLCASSRTSGALSSYNEQFFGPGTRLTVL.

The genes are TRBV11-3 and TRBJ1-1. The CDR3 extends over 13 amino acids. Germline assignment: CDR1 SGHNT and CDR2 YENEEA. The CDR3 reads CASSLFPNTEAFF.

This chain connects TRBV11-2 to TRBJ2-3; no DNA is available, so the TRBD1 call from TCRdb remains unchecked. Germline V gene sequence: CDR1 SGHAT, CDR2 FQNNGV. This CDR3 comprises 18 residues. The CDR3 is CASSLRPRGGTLTDTQYF.